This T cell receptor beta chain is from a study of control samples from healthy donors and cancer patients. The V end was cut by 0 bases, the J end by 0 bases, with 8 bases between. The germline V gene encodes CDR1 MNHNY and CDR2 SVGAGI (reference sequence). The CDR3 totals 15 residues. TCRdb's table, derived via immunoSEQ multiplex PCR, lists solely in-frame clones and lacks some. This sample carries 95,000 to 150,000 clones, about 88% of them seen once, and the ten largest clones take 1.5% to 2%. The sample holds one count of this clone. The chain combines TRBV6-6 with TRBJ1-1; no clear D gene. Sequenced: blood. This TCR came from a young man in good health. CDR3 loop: CASSYSPGMNTEAFF. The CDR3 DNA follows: TGTGCCAGCAGTTACTCGCCAGGTATGAACACTGAAGCTTTCTTT.